What follows are 14 T cell receptor beta chains derived from one specimen sequenced in a study of T cell responses to AZD1222 COVID-19 vaccine. Assay used: immunoSEQ multiplex PCR; TCRdb lists only in-frame clones, some missing. The table has fewer than 250,000 clones, around 94% seen once; the top ten hold 1% to 1.5%. Sequencing used peripheral blood, obtained on day 0 of AZD1222 vaccination. These TCRs come from an adult in good health.

CDR3 in DNA: TGCGCCAGCAGCCAAGATGGAGGAGGAGATGAGCAGTTCTTC. Protein sequence: CASSQDGGGDEQFF. V and J are TRBV4-1 and TRBJ2-1, with a possible D match to TRBD2 (5 bases). The CDR3 runs to 14 residues. CDR1 MGHRA and CDR2 YSYEKL come from the germline V gene. Trimming removed 0 bases at V and 8 bases at J, with 11 bases between.

V gene TRBV25-1 combines with J gene TRBJ1-3; 7 nucleotides align to TRBD1. CDR1 is MGHDK and CDR2 is SYGVNS in the germline V gene. The CDR3 extends over 13 amino acids. V was clipped by 6 bases and J by 4 bases; unmatched bases: 3. DNA for the CDR3: TGTGCCAGCAGCTTGACAGGGGGAAACACCATATATTTT. Its translation: CASSLTGGNTIYF.

The rearrangement uses TRBV10-2 and TRBJ1-6; D not certain. The germline CDR1 and CDR2 sequences are WSHSY and SAAADI. This CDR3 has 17 residues. Trimming left V 1 base short and J 10 bases short, with 20 bases between. The CDR3: CASSELTGTRAHSPLHF. The CDR3 nucleotides read TGCGCCAGCAGTGAGTTAACGGGTACGAGAGCGCACTCACCCCTCCACTTT.

The chain recombines TRBV5-6 with TRBJ2-7; TRBD2 matches 13 bases. This CDR3 region has 14 residues. The V gene end was trimmed by 4 bases and the J gene end by 5 bases; junction bases not matched to a gene: 3. CDR1 is SGHDT and CDR2 is YYEEEE in the germline V gene. The CDR3 region has the DNA TGTGCCAGCAGCCCCGGACTAGCGGGGGACGAGCAGTACTTC. Translation gives CASSPGLAGDEQYF.

About this clone itself: Other DNA sequences in the sample encode the same CDR3. This sequence joins TRBV19 and TRBJ1-4; D call uncertain. The CDR3 covers 13 residues. Deletions cut 6 bases from V and 4 bases from J, with 9 bases between. CDR1 is LNHDA and CDR2 is SQIVND in the germline V gene (reference sequence). This CDR3 is CASSLLRNEKLFF. CDR3 nucleotide sequence: TGTGCCAGTAGCCTTCTTCGTAATGAAAAACTGTTTTTT.

The chain links TRBV5-1 to TRBJ1-2; weak D call: TRBD1 (5 bases). Between the trimmed V and J ends, which lost 4 bases and 5 bases, there was a span of 18 bases. The CDR3 extends over 15 amino acids. Per germline, CDR1 SGHRS and CDR2 YFSETQ. The CDR3 reads CASSPESGALYGYTF. CDR3 in DNA: TGCGCCAGCAGCCCGGAAAGTGGGGCCCTATATGGCTACACCTTC.

This sequence joins TRBV7-9 and TRBJ1-1, with no clear D. The germline CDR1 and CDR2 sequences are SEHNR and FQNEAQ (reference sequence). This CDR3 has 12 residues. As DNA, the CDR3 is TGTGGAGCCTCACCGGAGAACACTGAAGCTTTCTTT. Residues: CGASPENTEAFF.

The CDR3: CASSKRQSNSPLHF. CDR3 in DNA: TGTGCCAGCAGCAAAAGACAGTCTAATTCACCCCTCCACTTT. The V gene is TRBV21-1, the J gene TRBJ1-6; TRBD1 reflects the table's D call only, with no check against the DNA. TRBV21-1 is termed a pseudogene. This CDR3 has 14 residues.

The chain couples TRBV14 to TRBJ1-1; no firm D call. The V and J ends lost 4 bases and 0 bases respectively, with 12 bases between them. This CDR3 is 15 amino acids long. The germline V gene has CDR1 SGHDN and CDR2 FVKESK. The CDR3 loop reads CASSRAWGMNTEAFF. CDR3 sequence (DNA): TGTGCCAGCAGCCGGGCTTGGGGAATGAACACTGAAGCTTTCTTT.

This clone showed up just once. The CDR3 nucleotides read TGTGCCAGCAGTGAAGCTGACAGGGCCTACGAGCAGTACTTC. Its translation: CASSEADRAYEQYF. The gene calls are TRBV2 and TRBJ2-7; TRBD1 aligns across 7 bases. Per the germline V gene, CDR1 is SNHLY and CDR2 is FYNNEI. J lost 2 bases, V lost 0 bases, and 1 base had no gene match. The CDR3 has 14 amino acids.

About this clone: One junction end disagrees with the germline gene, perhaps due to a read error. V and J are TRBV5-1 and TRBJ1-2; tentative D call: TRBD1 (5 bases). This CDR3 has 15 residues. CDR1 is SGHRS, CDR2 YFSETQ, per germline. The CDR3 loop reads CASNLMGQGDYGYTF. CDR3 DNA sequence: TGCGCCAGCAACTTGATGGGTCAGGGTGACTATGGCTACACCTTC.

The CDR3 region is CASSPTSHNEQFF. CDR3 sequence (DNA): TGTGCCAGCAGTCCCACTAGTCACAATGAGCAGTTCTTC. The chain recombines TRBV6-5 with TRBJ2-1; maybe TRBD2 (5 bases). The germline V and J ends were trimmed by 5 bases and 5 bases, with 10 bases remaining between them. The CDR3 spans 13 residues. CDR1 and CDR2 (germline): MNHEY, SVGAGI.

V and J are TRBV4-3 and TRBJ1-3; D is unresolved. Germline loops: CDR1 LGHNA, CDR2 YSLEER. The CDR3 consists of 13 residues. Trimming removed 0 bases from V and 5 bases from J, with 5 bases in between. CDR3 sequence reads: CASSQDWRNTIYF. CDR3 DNA: TGCGCCAGCAGCCAAGATTGGAGAAACACCATATATTTT.

The V call is TRBV6-1, the J call TRBJ2-1, with TRBD2 identical over 9 bases. The CDR3 runs to 19 residues. Germline V lookup: CDR1 MNHNS, CDR2 SASEGT. V lost 1 base and J lost 8; bases outside the gene matches: 18. CDR3 nucleotide sequence: TGTGCCAGCAGTGAAGTATGGGTTATACTGGCGGGGGGGAGGTATGAGCAGTTCTTC. This translates into CASSEVWVILAGGRYEQFF.